This T cell receptor (beta chain) was captured in a study of cytomegalovirus exposure and HLA in healthy donors. Notes on the study in general: It was found in a later analysis that first-cohort TCR clusters tended to co-occur in the 130 or so validation repertoires. The study listed around 150 cytomegalovirus-associated TCR beta chains. Confirmation in vitro established that a few CMV-associated chains were specific for CMV antigens.

On this clone itself: The antigen remains undetermined.

V lost 0 bases and J 5 bases, leaving 10 bases between the germline ends. This CDR3 contains 13 residues. CDR1 and CDR2 (germline): SQVTM, ANQGSEA. Sequencing was performed with immunoSEQ multiplex PCR; in TCRdb, only in-frame clones are kept and a portion is missing. The data contain about 150,000 clones, just over 85% of them singletons. This receptor was obtained from a human donor in good health. The chain employs TRBV29-1 and TRBJ1-2; no definite D call. The sample comprised PBMCs. The CDR3 region is CSVEDLNVYGYTF. CDR3 nucleotide sequence: TGCAGCGTTGAAGATTTAAATGTTTATGGCTACACCTTC.